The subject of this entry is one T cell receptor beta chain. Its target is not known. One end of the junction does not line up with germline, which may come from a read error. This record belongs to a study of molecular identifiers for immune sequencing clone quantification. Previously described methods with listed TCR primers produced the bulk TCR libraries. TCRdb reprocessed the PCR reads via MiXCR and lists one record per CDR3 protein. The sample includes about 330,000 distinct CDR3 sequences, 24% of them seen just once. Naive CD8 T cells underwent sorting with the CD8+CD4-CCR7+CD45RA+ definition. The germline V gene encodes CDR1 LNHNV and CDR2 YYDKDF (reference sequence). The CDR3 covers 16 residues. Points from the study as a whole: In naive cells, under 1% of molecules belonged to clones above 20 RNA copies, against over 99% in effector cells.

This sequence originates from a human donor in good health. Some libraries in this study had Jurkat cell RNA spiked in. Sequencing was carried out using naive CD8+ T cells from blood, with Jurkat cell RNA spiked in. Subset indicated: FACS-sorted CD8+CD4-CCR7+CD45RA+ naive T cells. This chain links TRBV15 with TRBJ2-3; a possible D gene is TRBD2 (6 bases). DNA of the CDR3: TGTGCCACCAGCAGAGATTTGTTAGCGGAGACAGATACGCAGTGTTTT. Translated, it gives CATSRDLLAETDTQCF.